The present entry profiles one TCR beta chain with its context. The antigen is unknown. The CDR3 is 16 amino acids. In germline, CDR1 is SGHDN, CDR2 FVKESK. Trimming removed 3 bases at V and 0 bases at J, with 12 bases between. The assay was immunoSEQ multiplex PCR, and TCRdb's table has in-frame clones only and misses some. The data hold over 2,000,000 clones, with roughly 93% observed a single time. Cells designated naive CD8 were CD45RO-negative and were positively selected for CCR7, with terminally differentiated effector memory CD45RA+ cells excluded. The sample belongs to a study of shared clonotypes between healthy human individuals. Study-level results: Among non-shared clonotypes, generation probabilities were lower than among those shared by all four donors.

The receptor's source is a man between 18 and 29 years old in good health. Some clones in this sample may be carry-over from other donors' samples. Sequencing input: naive CD8+ T cells from PBMCs. The chain is built from TRBV14 and TRBJ1-3, with unresolved D. The CDR3 sequence: CASSQGVWTSGNTIYF. The CDR3 DNA follows: TGTGCCAGCAGCCAGGGAGTATGGACCTCTGGAAACACCATATATTTT.